These 13 T cell receptor beta chains share one sample of origin, sequenced in a study of blood T cell repertoires in COVID-19. Sequencing was performed with immunoSEQ multiplex PCR; in TCRdb, only in-frame clones are kept and a portion is missing. Of 300,000 to 350,000 clones in the sample, roughly 90% were seen once. Sequenced input: peripheral blood. Receptors originate from a young woman with COVID-19, enrolled during active disease.

The gene calls are TRBV7-2 and TRBJ2-7, with TRBD2 identical over 10 bases. The length of the CDR3 is 17 residues. Germline V CDR1 and CDR2: SGHTA, FQGNSA. Trimming cost V 0 bases and J 7 bases; bases outside gene matches: 12. CDR3 loop: CASSLAMLAGESREQYF. The DNA for the CDR3 is TGTGCCAGCAGCTTAGCCATGCTAGCGGGAGAGTCGAGGGAGCAGTACTTC.

The chain joins TRBV5-4 to TRBJ2-3; 14 positions match TRBD2. V was clipped by 4 bases and J by 5 bases; unmatched bases: 3. Germline CDR1 and CDR2: SGHNT and YYREEE (reference sequence). The CDR3 has 15 residues. The CDR3 is CASSNGLAGGDTQYF. CDR3 bases: TGTGCCAGCAGCAACGGACTAGCGGGAGGAGATACGCAGTATTTT.

This clone was counted between two and nine times. The CDR3 DNA is TGTGCCAGCAGCCCATGGACAGGTTCCTACGAGCAGTACTTC. Amino acid sequence: CASSPWTGSYEQYF. This chain connects TRBV7-9 to TRBJ2-7; TRBD1 agrees at 7 bases. After removal of 5 bases from V and 1 base from J, the junction contained 5 bases not matched to a gene. In germline, CDR1 is SEHNR, CDR2 FQNEAQ (reference sequence). The CDR3 length is 14 residues.

J is TRBJ2-1 and V is TRBV5-1; D ambiguous. Trimming left V 0 bases short and J 4 bases short, with 8 bases between. This CDR3 is built from 14 residues. Germline V gives CDR1 SGHRS, CDR2 YFSETQ. The CDR3 loop is CASSLEAGYNEQFF. As DNA, the CDR3 is TGCGCCAGCAGCTTGGAGGCAGGTTACAATGAGCAGTTCTTC.

This clone occurred a few times. The rearrangement joins TRBV3-1 (or the pseudogene TRBV3-2) to TRBJ1-6, with 8 bases identical to TRBD1. This CDR3 comprises 15 residues. From germline, CDR1 is LGHDT and CDR2 YNNKEL (reference sequence). With V trimmed by 4 bases and J by 7 bases, 6 bases remained unmatched. The CDR3 DNA reads as TGTGCCAGCAGCCCCGACAGGGGATGGAATTCACCCCTCCACTTT. It specifies CASSPDRGWNSPLHF.

V usage is TRBV5-1 and J usage is TRBJ2-5, with TRBD2 matching 14 bases. The CDR3 covers 16 residues. CDR1 is SGHRS and CDR2 is YFSETQ in the germline V gene. Trimming removed 4 bases from V and 5 bases from J; junction bases left unmatched: 7. The CDR3: CASSGGTSGSPETQYF. CDR3 DNA: TGCGCCAGCAGCGGTGGGACTAGCGGGAGTCCCGAGACCCAGTACTTC. Using reference TRBV5-1 and TRBJ2-5 for the parts outside the CDR3, the full variable domain is KAGVTQTPRYLIKTRGQQVTLSCSPISGHRSVSWYQQTPGQGLQFLFEYFSETQRNKGNFPGRFSGRQFSNSRSEMNVSTLELGDSALYLCASSGGTSGSPETQYFGPGTRLLVL.

The V call is TRBV27, the J call TRBJ2-1; TRBD2 is a possible D gene (6 bases). V shed 0 bases and J shed 10 bases, with 19 bases lying between them. The CDR3 covers 16 residues. Germline V gene data show CDR1 as MNHEY and CDR2 as SMNVEV (reference sequence). As DNA, the CDR3 is TGTGCCAGCAGTTTATCGAGCGGACTATCATCATACGAGCAGTTCTTC. Protein sequence: CASSLSSGLSSYEQFF.

This sequence joins TRBV6-5 and TRBJ1-1, with 7 bases identical to TRBD1. The CDR3 consists of 15 residues. J was trimmed by 4 bases and V by 2 bases; bases with no gene match: 7. Germline V gene lookup returns CDR1 MNHEY and CDR2 SVGAGI. CDR3 DNA: TGTGCCAGCAGTTACGGAACAGGGGCCCGCACTGAAGCTTTCTTT. Its translation is CASSYGTGARTEAFF.

This chain connects TRBV5-4 to TRBJ2-3, with 9 bases identical to TRBD2. The CDR3 is made up of 16 amino acids. Germline CDR1 SGHNT, CDR2 YYREEE (reference sequence). V was clipped by 1 base and J by 5 bases; unmatched bases: 8. The CDR3 region is CASSLYLAGAIDTQYF. The CDR3 nucleotides read TGTGCCAGCAGCTTGTACTTAGCGGGAGCGATAGATACGCAGTATTTT.

CDR3 DNA sequence: TGTGCCAGCAGCGCAATAGGACAGACGAACACCGGGGAGCTGTTTTTT. Translated: CASSAIGQTNTGELFF. This chain links TRBV9 with TRBJ2-2; a possible D gene is TRBD1 (6 bases). Between the trimmed V and J ends, which lost 3 bases and 0 bases, there was a span of 12 bases. CDR1 and CDR2 (germline): SGDLS, YYNGEE. This CDR3 has 16 residues.

The J gene is TRBJ1-1, the V gene TRBV27, with TRBD1 matching over 8 bases. The J segment lost 10 bases and the V segment lost 1 base, leaving 8 bases of the junction unmatched. The CDR3 length is 14 residues. Germline V lookup: CDR1 MNHEY, CDR2 SMNVEV (reference sequence). Here the CDR3 reads CASSLWGAGQVAFF. For the CDR3, the DNA is TGTGCCAGCAGTTTATGGGGCGCGGGACAGGTAGCTTTCTTT.

This clone was counted between two and nine times. This chain joins TRBV9 and TRBJ2-5; no definite D call. Germline lookup yields CDR1 SGDLS and CDR2 YYNGEE. With 0 bases removed from V and 1 base from J, the gap between germline ends came to 7 bases. The CDR3 sequence is 14 residues long. In nucleotides, the CDR3 is TGTGCCAGCAGCGTAGGGCGGCTCCAAGAGACCCAGTACTTC. Its translation is CASSVGRLQETQYF.

The genes are TRBV6-5 and TRBJ1-3, with a weak D call TRBD1 (5 bases). This CDR3 contains 14 residues. Germline V gene lookup returns CDR1 MNHEY and CDR2 SVGAGI. V dropped 4 bases and J dropped 4 bases, with 11 bases sitting between them. CDR3 in amino acids: CASSSRVKGNTIYF. The CDR3 DNA sequence: TGTGCCAGCAGTTCCAGGGTCAAAGGAAACACCATATATTTT.